A single sample is the source of the 22 T cell receptor beta chains below, sequenced in a study of blood T cell repertoires in COVID-19. The protocol was immunoSEQ multiplex PCR, while the TCRdb copy is restricted to in-frame clones and leaves out a portion. The table includes a few hundred thousand clones, 85% to 90% detected once. The sample comprised peripheral blood. The receptors were gathered from a man older than 75 with acute or convalescent COVID-19.

The chain combines TRBV29-1 with TRBJ1-1; D not resolved. Trimming shortened V by 4 bases and J by 6 bases, and 24 bases separated the two germline ends. Germline CDR1 SQVTM, CDR2 ANQGSEA. The CDR3 runs to 16 residues. The CDR3 coding sequence is TGCAGCGTTGTTGGGCAGCCAGGAACCCGAAATGCTGAAGCTTTCTTT. This codes for CSVVGQPGTRNAEAFF.

The chain recombines TRBV21-1 with TRBJ1-1; the table's D call of TRBD1 was not tested on the DNA. TRBV21-1 is designated a pseudogene. The length of the CDR3 is 15 residues. The CDR3 nucleotides read TGTGCCAGCAGCCCTCAAGGGGGCAGGGGGAATGAAGCTTTCTTT. Translation: CASSPQGGRGNEAFF.

CDR3 sequence (DNA): TGTGCCACCAGCAGAGATAAGGCCTCCGCGGGACAGTCCTTGTACCAAGAGACCCAGTACTTC. It translates to CATSRDKASAGQSLYQETQYF. V is TRBV15 and J is TRBJ2-5; TRBD1 might be the D (7 bases). The CDR3 consists of 21 residues. Per germline, CDR1 LNHNV and CDR2 YYDKDF (reference sequence). V lost 0 bases and J 0 bases, leaving 26 bases between the germline ends. The entire variable domain, with the rest obtained from reference TRBV15 and TRBJ2-5, is as follows: DAMVIQNPRYQVTQFGKPVTLSCSQTLNHNVMYWYQQKSSQAPKLLFHYYDKDFNNEADTPDNFQSRRPNTSFCFLDIRSPGLGDTAMYLCATSRDKASAGQSLYQETQYFGPGTRLLVL.

The rearrangement links TRBV4-1 to TRBJ2-7, with 11 nucleotides matching TRBD2. CDR3 length equals 15 residues. V shed 4 bases, J shed 0 bases, and the junction held 2 bases outside the gene matches. Germline loops: CDR1 MGHRA, CDR2 YSYEKL. The CDR3 DNA follows: TGCGCCAGCAGCCTAGGGACTAGCGGCTCCTACGAGCAGTACTTC. It is translated as CASSLGTSGSYEQYF.

The CDR3 nucleotides are TGTGCCAGCAGTGCGGGACTAGCGGGATACGAGCAGTACTTC. It is translated as CASSAGLAGYEQYF. The V call is TRBV2, the J call TRBJ2-7, with TRBD2 identical over 13 bases. The junction had 1 base not matched to a gene; V was cut back by 4 bases and J by 4 bases. CDR1 and CDR2 (germline): SNHLY, FYNNEI. The CDR3 is 14 residues long.

V is TRBV4-3 and J is TRBJ2-2, with a weak D call TRBD1 (6 bases). The CDR3 is made up of 17 amino acids. Per germline, CDR1 LGHNA and CDR2 YSLEER. The V gene lost 0 bases and the J gene lost 5 bases, with 16 bases spanning the gap. As DNA, the CDR3 is TGCGCCAGCAGCCAAGACACACAGGGATGGGGGACCGGGGAGCTGTTTTTT. Its protein product is CASSQDTQGWGTGELFF.

The chain joins TRBV7-8 to TRBJ2-2; D unclear. Germline V CDR1 and CDR2: SGHVS, FQNEAQ. V dropped 3 bases and J dropped 4 bases, with 9 bases sitting between them. This CDR3 region has 14 residues. The CDR3 coding sequence is TGTGCCAGCAGCTTGGGTACAGCCACCGGGGAGCTGTTTTTT. It is translated as CASSLGTATGELFF.

The chain couples TRBV9 to TRBJ2-1; 8 bases are a match to TRBD2. The CDR3 spans 15 residues. Germline V CDR1 and CDR2: SGDLS, YYNGEE. Unmatched junction bases numbered 4, after V lost 3 bases and J lost 2 bases. Written as DNA, the CDR3 is TGTGCCAGCAGCGCGGATAGCGGGGCCTACAATGAGCAGTTCTTC. As protein: CASSADSGAYNEQFF.

V and J are TRBV27 and TRBJ2-1; 13 nucleotides align to TRBD2. The CDR3 length is 14 residues. From germline, CDR1 is MNHEY and CDR2 SMNVEV (reference sequence). The trim removed 7 bases at V and 15 bases at J, leaving 12 bases unmatched. This CDR3 reads CASTITGTSGTRFF. CDR3 DNA sequence: TGTGCCAGCACCATAACAGGGACTAGCGGGACCCGGTTCTTC.

The chain's CDR3 is CASSYMTGNSEAFF. The DNA for the CDR3 is TGTGCCAGCAGTTACATGACAGGCAACTCTGAAGCTTTCTTT. This rearrangement joins TRBV6-5 to TRBJ1-1; D possibly corresponds to TRBD1 (6 bases). V was clipped by 2 bases and J by 6 bases, with 13 bases between them. The CDR3 totals 14 residues. Per the germline V gene, CDR1 is MNHEY and CDR2 is SVGAGI.

This clone was seen a single time. The chain carries TRBV5-1 and TRBJ1-3; the D gene is possibly TRBD1 (6 bases). CDR3 length equals 13 residues. Trimming removed 0 bases from V and 8 bases from J, with 9 bases in between. Germline V gives CDR1 SGHRS, CDR2 YFSETQ. The CDR3 region is CASSLDRADTIYF. The CDR3 nucleotides are TGCGCCAGCAGCTTGGACAGGGCGGACACCATATATTTT.

This chain connects TRBV7-2 to TRBJ1-2, with TRBD1 as a possible D gene (5 bases). The CDR3 runs 15 residues. Trimming left V 1 base short and J 5 bases short, with 14 bases between. CDR1 and CDR2 from the germline V gene are SGHTA and FQGNSA. As DNA, the CDR3 is TGTGCCAGCAGCTTAGAGGCATTGTCAGGGTATGGCTACACCTTC. It yields the protein CASSLEALSGYGYTF.

The rearrangement uses TRBV4-1 and TRBJ2-7, with D tentatively TRBD1 (5 bases). Germline V lookup: CDR1 MGHRA, CDR2 YSYEKL. The germline V and J ends were trimmed by 0 bases and 3 bases, with 6 bases remaining between them. This CDR3 comprises 13 residues. The CDR3 coding sequence is TGCGCCAGCAGCCAAGAGACAGTCTACGAGCAGTACTTC. Amino acid sequence: CASSQETVYEQYF.

The rearrangement links TRBV3-1 (or the pseudogene TRBV3-2) to TRBJ2-7; D is uncertain. V was shortened by 4 bases and J by 4 bases, with 14 bases between the two germline ends. The CDR3 runs to 14 residues. The V gene's germline CDR1 is LGHDT and CDR2 YNNKEL (reference sequence). In nucleotides, the CDR3 is TGTGCCAGCAGCCCCCGTTCGGGTATATACGAGCAGTACTTC. Translating gives CASSPRSGIYEQYF.

V gene TRBV29-1 combines with J gene TRBJ2-7; maybe TRBD2 (6 bases). The CDR3 contains 15 residues. V was clipped by 6 bases and J by 0 bases, with 18 bases between them. CDR1 and CDR2 from the germline V gene are SQVTM and ANQGSEA. CDR3 sequence reads: CSVLKLREASYEQYF. CDR3 in DNA: TGCAGCGTCCTGAAGTTGAGGGAGGCCTCCTACGAGCAGTACTTC.

This chain connects TRBV6-5 to TRBJ1-5; D is unclear. The CDR3 covers 13 residues. Between the trimmed V and J ends, which lost 5 bases and 3 bases, there was a span of 8 bases. Per the germline V gene, CDR1 is MNHEY and CDR2 is SVGAGI. The CDR3 is CASSQIPNQPQHF. The CDR3 nucleotides read TGTGCCAGCAGTCAAATCCCCAATCAGCCCCAGCATTTT.

This clone occurred once. This chain connects TRBV27 to TRBJ2-7, with 11 bases lining up with TRBD2. The CDR3 contains 16 residues. V shed 5 bases and J 1 base; nucleotides not matched to a gene: 7. Germline CDR1 MNHEY, CDR2 SMNVEV (reference sequence). In DNA form, the CDR3 reads TGTGCCAGCAGTGCCATCACTAGCGGGAGATCCTACGAGCAGTACTTC. Protein product: CASSAITSGRSYEQYF.

The chain employs TRBV7-9 and TRBJ2-1, with a weak D call TRBD2 (7 bases). The CDR3 extends over 18 amino acids. Germline CDR1 SEHNR, CDR2 FQNEAQ (reference sequence). Trimming stripped 2 bases from V and 2 bases from J, with 19 bases between. The CDR3 loop is CASSLYMGGGRTYNEQFF. The CDR3 region has the DNA TGTGCCAGCAGCTTATATATGGGGGGCGGGAGAACCTACAATGAGCAGTTCTTC.

This chain joins TRBV4-2 and TRBJ1-5; perhaps TRBD1 as D (5 bases). CDR1 LGHNA and CDR2 YNFKEQ come from the germline V gene. V lost 2 bases and J 2 bases, leaving 10 bases between the germline ends. The CDR3 sequence is 15 residues long. CDR3 protein: CASSQRDSRNQPQHF. CDR3 nucleotides: TGTGCCAGCAGCCAAAGAGACAGCCGCAATCAGCCCCAGCATTTT.

V gene TRBV4-2 combines with J gene TRBJ2-1, with 9 bases that match TRBD2. Germline trimming cut 0 bases from V and 7 bases from J; bases unmatched to any gene: 4. This CDR3 contains 15 residues. Germline CDR1 LGHNA, CDR2 YNFKEQ. CDR3 sequence: CASSQDRLAVNEQFF. In DNA form, the CDR3 reads TGTGCCAGCAGCCAAGATAGACTAGCGGTAAATGAGCAGTTCTTC.

The gene calls are TRBV11-3 and TRBJ2-3; 9 bases are a match to TRBD2. CDR3 size: 13 residues. Trimming cost V 9 bases and J 1 base; bases outside gene matches: 2. Per the germline V gene, CDR1 is SGHNT and CDR2 is YENEEA. The CDR3 DNA reads TGTGCCAGTGCGGGGGGGGGCACAGATACGCAGTATTTT. Its translation: CASAGGGTDTQYF.

The chain couples TRBV9 to TRBJ1-2, with TRBD1 as a possible D gene (6 bases). The ends were cut back, 3 bases at V and 2 bases at J, with 11 bases in the middle. The CDR3 covers 14 residues. Germline CDR1 SGDLS, CDR2 YYNGEE. In DNA form, the CDR3 reads TGTGCCAGCAGCGCCTCGGGACAAAACTATGGCTACACCTTC. It yields the protein CASSASGQNYGYTF.